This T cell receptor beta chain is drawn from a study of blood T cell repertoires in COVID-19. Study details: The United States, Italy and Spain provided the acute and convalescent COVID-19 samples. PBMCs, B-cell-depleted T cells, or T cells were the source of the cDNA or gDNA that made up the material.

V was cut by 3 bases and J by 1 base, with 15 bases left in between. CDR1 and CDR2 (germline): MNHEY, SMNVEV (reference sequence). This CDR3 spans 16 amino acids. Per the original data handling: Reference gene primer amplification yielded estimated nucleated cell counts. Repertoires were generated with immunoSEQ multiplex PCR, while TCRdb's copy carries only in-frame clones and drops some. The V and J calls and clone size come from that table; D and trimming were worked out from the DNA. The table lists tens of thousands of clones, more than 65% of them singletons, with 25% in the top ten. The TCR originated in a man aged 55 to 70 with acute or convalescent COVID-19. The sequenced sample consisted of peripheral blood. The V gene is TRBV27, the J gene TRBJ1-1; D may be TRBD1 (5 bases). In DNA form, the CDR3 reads TGTGCCAGCAGTTTCGGAAGGGGCTCCGGGAACACTGAAGCTTTCTTT. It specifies CASSFGRGSGNTEAFF.